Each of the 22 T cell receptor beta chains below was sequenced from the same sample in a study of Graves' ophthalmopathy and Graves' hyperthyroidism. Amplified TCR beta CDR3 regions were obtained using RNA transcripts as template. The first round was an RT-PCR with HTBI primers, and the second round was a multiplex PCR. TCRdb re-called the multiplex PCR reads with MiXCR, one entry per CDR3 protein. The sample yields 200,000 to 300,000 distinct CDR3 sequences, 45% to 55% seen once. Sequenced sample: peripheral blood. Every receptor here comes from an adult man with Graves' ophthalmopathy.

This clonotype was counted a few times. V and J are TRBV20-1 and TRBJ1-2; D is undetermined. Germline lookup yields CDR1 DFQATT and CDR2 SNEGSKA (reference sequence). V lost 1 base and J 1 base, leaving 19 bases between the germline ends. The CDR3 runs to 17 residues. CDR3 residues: CSARAPSARALNYGYTF. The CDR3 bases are TGCAGTGCTAGAGCCCCGTCGGCACGAGCCCTTAACTATGGCTACACCTTC.

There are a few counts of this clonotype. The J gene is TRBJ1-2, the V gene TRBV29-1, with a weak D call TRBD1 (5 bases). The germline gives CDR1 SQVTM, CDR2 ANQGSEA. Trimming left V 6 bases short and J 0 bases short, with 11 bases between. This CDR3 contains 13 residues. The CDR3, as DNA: TGCAGCGTCCGGGACCCAACTAACTATGGCTACACCTTC. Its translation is CSVRDPTNYGYTF.

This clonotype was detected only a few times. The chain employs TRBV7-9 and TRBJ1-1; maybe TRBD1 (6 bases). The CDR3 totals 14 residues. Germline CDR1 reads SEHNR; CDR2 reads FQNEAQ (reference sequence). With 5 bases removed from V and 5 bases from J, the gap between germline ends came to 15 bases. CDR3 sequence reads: CASSVSGTRTEAFF. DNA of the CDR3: TGTGCCAGCAGCGTGTCCGGGACAAGAACTGAAGCTTTCTTT.

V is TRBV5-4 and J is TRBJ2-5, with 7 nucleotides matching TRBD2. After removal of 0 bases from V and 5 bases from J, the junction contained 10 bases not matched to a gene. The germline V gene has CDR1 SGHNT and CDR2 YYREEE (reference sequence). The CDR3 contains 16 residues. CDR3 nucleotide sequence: TGTGCCAGCAGCTTGGGGGCAGCGGGGAATGTCGAGACCCAGTACTTC. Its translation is CASSLGAAGNVETQYF.

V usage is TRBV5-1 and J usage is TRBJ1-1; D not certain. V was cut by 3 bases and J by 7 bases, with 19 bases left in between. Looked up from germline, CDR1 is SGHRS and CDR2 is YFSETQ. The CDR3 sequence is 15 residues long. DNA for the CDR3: TGCGCCAGCAGCTACCTAGGCGGGGAGACAAATGAAGCTTTCTTT. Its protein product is CASSYLGGETNEAFF.

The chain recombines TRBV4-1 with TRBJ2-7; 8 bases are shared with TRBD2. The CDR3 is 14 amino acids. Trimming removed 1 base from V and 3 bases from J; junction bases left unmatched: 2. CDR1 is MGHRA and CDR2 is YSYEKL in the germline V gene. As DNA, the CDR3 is TGCGCCAGCAGCCAAGGCGGGGGGATCTACGAGCAGTACTTC. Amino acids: CASSQGGGIYEQYF.

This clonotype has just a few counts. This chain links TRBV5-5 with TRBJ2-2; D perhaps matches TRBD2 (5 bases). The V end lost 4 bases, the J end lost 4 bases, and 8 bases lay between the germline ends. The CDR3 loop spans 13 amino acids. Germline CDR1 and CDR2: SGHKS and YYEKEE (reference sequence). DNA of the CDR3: TGTGCCAGCAGCGACTACGCCACCGGGGAGCTGTTTTTT. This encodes CASSDYATGELFF.

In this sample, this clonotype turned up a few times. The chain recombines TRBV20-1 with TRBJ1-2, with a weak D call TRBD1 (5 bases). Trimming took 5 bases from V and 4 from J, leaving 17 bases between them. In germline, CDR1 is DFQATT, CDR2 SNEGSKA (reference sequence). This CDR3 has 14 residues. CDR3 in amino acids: CSAFRTGAAYGYTF. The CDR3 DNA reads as TGCAGTGCTTTCCGAACCGGGGCCGCCTATGGCTACACCTTC.

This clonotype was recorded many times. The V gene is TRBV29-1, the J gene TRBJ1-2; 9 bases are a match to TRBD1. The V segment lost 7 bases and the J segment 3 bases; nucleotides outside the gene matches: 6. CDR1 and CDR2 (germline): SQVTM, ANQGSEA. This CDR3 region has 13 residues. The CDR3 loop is CSGWTGVDYGYTF. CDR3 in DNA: TGCAGCGGGTGGACAGGGGTCGACTATGGCTACACCTTC.

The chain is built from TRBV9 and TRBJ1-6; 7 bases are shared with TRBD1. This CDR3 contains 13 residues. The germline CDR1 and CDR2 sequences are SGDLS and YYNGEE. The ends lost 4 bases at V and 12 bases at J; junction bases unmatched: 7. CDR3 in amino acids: CASSQPQGLPLHF. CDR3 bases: TGTGCCAGCAGCCAACCACAGGGGTTACCCCTCCACTTT.

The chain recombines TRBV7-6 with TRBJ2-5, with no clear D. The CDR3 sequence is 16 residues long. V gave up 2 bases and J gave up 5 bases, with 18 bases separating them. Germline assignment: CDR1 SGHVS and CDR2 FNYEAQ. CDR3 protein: CASSLLAPLAPETQYF. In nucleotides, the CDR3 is TGTGCCAGCAGCTTACTCGCCCCTCTGGCTCCGGAGACCCAGTACTTC.

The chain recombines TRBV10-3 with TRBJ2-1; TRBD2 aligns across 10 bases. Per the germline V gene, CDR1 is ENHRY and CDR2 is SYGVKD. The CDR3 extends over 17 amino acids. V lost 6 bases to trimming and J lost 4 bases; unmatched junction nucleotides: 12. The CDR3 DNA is TGTGCCATCAGACCCCGGGGGCTAGCGGGGGTATACAATGAGCAGTTCTTC. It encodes CAIRPRGLAGVYNEQFF.

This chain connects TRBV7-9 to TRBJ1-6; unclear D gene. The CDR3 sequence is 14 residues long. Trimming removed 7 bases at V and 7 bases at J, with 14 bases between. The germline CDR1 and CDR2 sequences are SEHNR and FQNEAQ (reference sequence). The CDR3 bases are TGTGCCAGCACGACACTAGGGCTGAATTCACCCCTCCACTTT. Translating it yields CASTTLGLNSPLHF.

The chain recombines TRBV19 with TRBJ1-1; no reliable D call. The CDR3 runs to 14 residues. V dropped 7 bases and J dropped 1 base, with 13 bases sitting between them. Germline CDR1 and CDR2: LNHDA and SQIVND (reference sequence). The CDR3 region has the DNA TGTGCCAGTAATCTCGGCGGGAGGAACACTGAAGCTTTCTTT. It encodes CASNLGGRNTEAFF.

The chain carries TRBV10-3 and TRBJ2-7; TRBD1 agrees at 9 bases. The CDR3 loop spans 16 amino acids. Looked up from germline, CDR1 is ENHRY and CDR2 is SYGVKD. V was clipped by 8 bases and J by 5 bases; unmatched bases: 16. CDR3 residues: CAIWDKQGQGGDEQYF. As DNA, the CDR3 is TGTGCCATCTGGGACAAACAGGGACAGGGAGGCGACGAGCAGTACTTC.

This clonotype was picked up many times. CDR3 amino acids: CAISDSQNSYEQYF. DNA for the CDR3: TGTGCCATCAGTGACTCGCAGAATTCCTACGAGCAGTACTTC. V and J are TRBV10-3 and TRBJ2-7; D gene ambiguous. V gave up 3 bases and J gave up 1 base, with 10 bases separating them. The CDR3 runs to 14 residues. CDR1 and CDR2 from the germline V gene are ENHRY and SYGVKD.

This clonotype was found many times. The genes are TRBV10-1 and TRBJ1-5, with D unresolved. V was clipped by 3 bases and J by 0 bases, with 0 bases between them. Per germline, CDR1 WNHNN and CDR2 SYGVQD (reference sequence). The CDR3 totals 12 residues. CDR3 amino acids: CASSDSNQPQHF. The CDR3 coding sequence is TGCGCCAGCAGTGATAGCAATCAGCCCCAGCATTTT.

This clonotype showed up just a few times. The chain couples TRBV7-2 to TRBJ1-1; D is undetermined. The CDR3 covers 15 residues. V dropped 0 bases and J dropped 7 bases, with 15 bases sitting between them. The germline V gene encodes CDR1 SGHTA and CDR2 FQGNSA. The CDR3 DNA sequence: TGTGCCAGCAGCTTAGCGCATAAGGGTCGGCTTGAAGCTTTCTTT. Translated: CASSLAHKGRLEAFF.

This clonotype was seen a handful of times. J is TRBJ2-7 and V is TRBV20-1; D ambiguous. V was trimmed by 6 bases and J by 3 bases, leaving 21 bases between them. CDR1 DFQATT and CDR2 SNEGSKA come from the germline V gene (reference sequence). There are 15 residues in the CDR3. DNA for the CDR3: TGCAGTGCAGTAGAGAGCACTATAGCTAACTACGAGCAGTACTTC. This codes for CSAVESTIANYEQYF.

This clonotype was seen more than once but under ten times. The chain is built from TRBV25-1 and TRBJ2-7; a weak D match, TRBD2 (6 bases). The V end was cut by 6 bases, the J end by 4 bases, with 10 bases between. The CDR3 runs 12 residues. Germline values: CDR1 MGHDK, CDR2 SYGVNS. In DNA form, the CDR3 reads TGTGCCAGCAGGGGACTGATTTACGAGCAGTACTTC. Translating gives CASRGLIYEQYF.

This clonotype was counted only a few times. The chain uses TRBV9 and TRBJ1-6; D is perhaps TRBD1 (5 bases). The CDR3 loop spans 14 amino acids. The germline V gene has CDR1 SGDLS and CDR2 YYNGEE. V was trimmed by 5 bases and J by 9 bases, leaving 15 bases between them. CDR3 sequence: CASRGGGEASPLHF. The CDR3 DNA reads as TGTGCCAGCAGGGGGGGAGGGGAGGCTTCACCCCTCCACTTT.

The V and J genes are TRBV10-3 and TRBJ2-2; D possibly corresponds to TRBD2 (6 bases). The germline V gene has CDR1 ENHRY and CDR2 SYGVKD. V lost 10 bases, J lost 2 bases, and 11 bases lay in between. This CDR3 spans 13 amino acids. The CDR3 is CATGDRNTGELFF. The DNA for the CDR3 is TGTGCCACGGGGGACCGTAACACCGGGGAGCTGTTTTTT.